A single sample gave rise to the 30 T cell receptor beta chains below, sequenced in a study of cytomegalovirus exposure and HLA in healthy donors. In the PCR, 60 Vbeta and 13 Jbeta primers were used. Generated by immunoSEQ multiplex PCR, the TCRdb table keeps only in-frame clones and is missing some. The sample gives 35,000 to 45,000 clones, approximately 72% of which show up once; less than 4% is in the top ten. Source material: PBMCs. The receptors derive from a woman under 40 in good health and CMV-seronegative.

This clone was detected a few times. V is TRBV10-1 and J is TRBJ2-5, with TRBD2 matching 13 bases. J gave up 9 bases and V 3 bases, and 7 bases lay outside the gene matches. Germline V CDR1 and CDR2: WNHNN, SYGVQD (reference sequence). The CDR3 runs to 15 residues. CDR3 protein: CASSEGLAGDKPQYF. DNA of the CDR3: TGCGCCAGCAGTGAAGGACTAGCGGGGGACAAGCCCCAGTACTTC.

The CDR3 DNA is TGTGCCAGCAGTTTGACAGGGGTTTCTGGCTACACCTTC. Protein product: CASSLTGVSGYTF. The rearrangement links TRBV27 to TRBJ1-2; 8 bases are a match to TRBD1. The V segment lost 3 bases and the J segment 7 bases; nucleotides outside the gene matches: 4. CDR1 and CDR2 (germline): MNHEY, SMNVEV (reference sequence). The CDR3 sequence is 13 residues long.

The rearrangement joins TRBV30 to TRBJ1-2, with unresolved D. Deletions cut 2 bases from V and 4 bases from J, with 11 bases between. Germline CDR1 and CDR2: GTSNPN and SVGIG (reference sequence). This CDR3 has 13 amino acids. The CDR3 loop is CAWSNLGSYGYTF. CDR3 nucleotides: TGTGCCTGGAGTAACCTGGGGAGCTATGGCTACACCTTC.

V usage is TRBV19 and J usage is TRBJ2-4; no clear D. The germline CDR1 and CDR2 sequences are LNHDA and SQIVND (reference sequence). This CDR3 has 13 residues. Trimming left V 7 bases short and J 1 base short, with 8 bases between. CDR3 loop: CASTPDAKNIQYF. The DNA for the CDR3 is TGTGCCAGTACCCCAGATGCCAAAAACATTCAGTACTTC.

The J gene is TRBJ1-3, the V gene TRBV5-4, with D possibly being TRBD1 (5 bases). CDR3 length equals 15 residues. Trimming shortened V by 1 base and J by 2 bases, and 10 bases separated the two germline ends. Germline V gives CDR1 SGHNT, CDR2 YYREEE (reference sequence). The CDR3 loop reads CASSLLGDAGNTIYF. CDR3 DNA: TGTGCCAGCAGCTTGCTAGGGGATGCTGGAAACACCATATATTTT.

The chain employs TRBV18 and TRBJ2-1, with TRBD1 matching 10 bases. Unmatched junction bases numbered 3, after V lost 1 base and J lost 0 bases. CDR3 length equals 17 residues. The germline CDR1 and CDR2 sequences are KGHSH and LQKENI. The CDR3 nucleotides read TGTGCCAGCTCACCACGGACAGGGGGTAGCTCCTACAATGAGCAGTTCTTC. The encoded protein is CASSPRTGGSSYNEQFF.

This sequence joins TRBV7-2 and TRBJ2-7, with D unclear. V lost 1 base and J 4 bases, leaving 8 bases between the germline ends. CDR1 and CDR2 from the germline V gene are SGHTA and FQGNSA. There are 13 residues in the CDR3. Here the CDR3 reads CASSLVGGYEQYF. CDR3 bases: TGTGCCAGCAGCTTAGTAGGCGGATACGAGCAGTACTTC. Drawing the rest from reference TRBV7-2 and TRBJ2-7, the complete variable domain is GAGVSQSPSNKVTEKGKDVELRCDPISGHTALYWYRQSLGQGLEFLIYFQGNSAPDKSGLPSDRFSAERTGGSVSTLTIQRTQQEDSAVYLCASSLVGGYEQYFGPGTRLTVT.

The CDR3 is CASSLWGGSSYNEQFF. The CDR3 region has the DNA TGTGCCAGCAGCTTATGGGGCGGAAGCTCCTACAATGAGCAGTTCTTC. The chain employs TRBV7-6 and TRBJ2-1, with a tentative D call TRBD1 (5 bases). The CDR3 loop spans 16 amino acids. Trimming shortened V by 2 bases and J by 0 bases, and 11 bases separated the two germline ends. Germline CDR1 SGHVS, CDR2 FNYEAQ.

This clone was observed a handful of times. The chain uses TRBV6-1 and TRBJ2-1; the match to TRBD2 covers 7 bases. The CDR3 consists of 14 residues. V trimming: 1 base; J trimming: 9 bases; junction bases outside the gene matches: 6. The germline gives CDR1 MNHNS, CDR2 SASEGT. The CDR3 DNA reads as TGTGCCAGCAGTGAAGTCGCCAGGGAGGGTGAGCAGTTCTTC. Protein sequence: CASSEVAREGEQFF.

V gene TRBV11-2 combines with J gene TRBJ2-1, with 8 nucleotides matching TRBD1. The CDR3 has 15 amino acids. Looked up from germline, CDR1 is SGHAT and CDR2 is FQNNGV. Trimming took 4 bases from V and 12 from J; bases not matched to a gene: 14. CDR3 in amino acids: CASSSPGGSNLRQFF. The CDR3 DNA reads TGTGCCAGCAGCTCTCCAGGGGGCTCGAATTTACGGCAGTTCTTC.

The chain recombines TRBV7-9 with TRBJ1-1; tentatively, D is TRBD1 (5 bases). V lost 5 bases, J lost 2 bases, and 9 bases lay in between. The CDR3 runs to 13 residues. Germline-derived CDR1 and CDR2 are SEHNR and FQNEAQ (reference sequence). CDR3 bases: TGTGCCAGCAGCGGACAAAAAAACACTGAAGCTTTCTTT. Protein sequence: CASSGQKNTEAFF.

This chain uses TRBV6-4 with TRBJ2-1; 7 nucleotides align to TRBD2. The CDR3 runs 13 residues. CDR1 MRHNA and CDR2 SNTAGT come from the germline V gene. V was pared by 10 bases and J by 7 bases, with 10 bases of the junction left unmatched. Here the CDR3 reads CANQGVAGNEQFF. The CDR3 coding sequence is TGTGCCAACCAGGGAGTAGCGGGTAATGAGCAGTTCTTC.

The J gene is TRBJ1-2, the V gene TRBV7-9; 8 nucleotides line up with TRBD1. The CDR3 runs to 12 residues. Germline trimming cut 7 bases from V and 5 bases from J; bases unmatched to any gene: 3. The germline V gene encodes CDR1 SEHNR and CDR2 FQNEAQ (reference sequence). CDR3 loop: CASNRQGYGYTF. Here the CDR3 DNA reads TGTGCCAGCAACCGACAGGGGTATGGCTACACCTTC. The complete variable domain, with remaining parts taken from reference TRBV7-9 and TRBJ1-2, reads DTGVSQNPRHKITKRGQNVTFRCDPISEHNRLYWYRQTLGQGPEFLTYFQNEAQLEKSRLLSDRFSAERPKGSFSTLEIQRTEQGDSAMYLCASNRQGYGYTFGSGTRLTVV.

This chain connects TRBV4-2 to TRBJ2-3, with 8 bases fitting TRBD2. From germline, CDR1 is LGHNA and CDR2 YNFKEQ. Losses at the gene ends were 7 bases for V and 2 bases for J; bases not matched to a gene: 11. This CDR3 is 16 amino acids long. The DNA for the CDR3 is TGTGCCAGCAACCGAGGGCGGGGGGCGGACACAGATACGCAGTATTTT. Protein product: CASNRGRGADTDTQYF.

This chain uses TRBV4-1 with TRBJ1-1, with 8 bases that match TRBD1. The CDR3 sequence is 17 residues long. V shed 3 bases and J 0 bases; nucleotides not matched to a gene: 9. The germline gives CDR1 MGHRA, CDR2 YSYEKL. The CDR3 loop reads CASSQTDRTGLNTEAFF. The CDR3, as DNA: TGCGCCAGCAGCCAGACGGACCGGACAGGGCTGAACACTGAAGCTTTCTTT.

A few counts support this clone. The chain links TRBV29-1 to TRBJ1-1, with D maybe TRBD1 (5 bases). CDR3 length equals 15 residues. Looked up from germline, CDR1 is SQVTM and CDR2 is ANQGSEA. V lost 6 bases, J lost 0 bases, and 17 bases lay in between. CDR3 residues: CSVVSPPTVNTEAFF. The CDR3 DNA reads as TGCAGCGTGGTTTCCCCACCGACAGTGAACACTGAAGCTTTCTTT.

The gene calls are TRBV19 and TRBJ2-5; 10 nucleotides agree with TRBD2. Germline CDR1 is LNHDA and CDR2 is SQIVND (reference sequence). This CDR3 contains 13 residues. V trimming: 4 bases; J trimming: 6 bases; junction bases outside the gene matches: 2. CDR3 protein: CASSTSGGKTQYF. The CDR3 DNA is TGTGCCAGTAGTACTAGCGGGGGTAAGACCCAGTACTTC.

This sequence joins TRBV28 and TRBJ1-2; 10 nucleotides align to TRBD1. CDR3 length: 13 residues. Germline V gene sequence: CDR1 MDHEN, CDR2 SYDVKM. The V gene end was trimmed by 3 bases and the J gene end by 7 bases; junction bases not matched to a gene: 2. The CDR3 DNA is TGTGCCAGCAGTTTTGACAGGGGGCTTGGCTACACCTTC. Translation gives CASSFDRGLGYTF.

V and J are TRBV19 and TRBJ1-1; possibly TRBD1 for D (6 bases). CDR1 and CDR2 (germline): LNHDA, SQIVND (reference sequence). Trimming stripped 4 bases from V and 1 base from J, with 10 bases between. This CDR3 is 14 amino acids long. For the CDR3, the DNA is TGTGCCAGTAGTACCAGGGGTGAGAACACTGAAGCTTTCTTT. Residues: CASSTRGENTEAFF.

A note on this clone: Other nucleotide sequences in the sample specify the same CDR3. V gene TRBV30 combines with J gene TRBJ1-1; D unresolved. The CDR3 sequence is 12 residues long. Germline-derived CDR1 and CDR2 are GTSNPN and SVGIG (reference sequence). Trimming removed 0 bases from V and 5 bases from J, with 7 bases in between. CDR3 bases: TGTGCCTGGAGTGTCGGGGTGACTGAAGCTTTCTTT. Encoded protein: CAWSVGVTEAFF.

The chain links TRBV29-1 to TRBJ1-5; maybe TRBD1 (6 bases). The V gene lost 4 bases and the J gene lost 5 bases, with 12 bases spanning the gap. This CDR3 region has 13 residues. The V gene's germline CDR1 is SQVTM and CDR2 ANQGSEA. This CDR3 is CSVGAGVHQPQHF. The CDR3 DNA sequence: TGCAGCGTTGGCGCAGGGGTCCATCAGCCCCAGCATTTT. Together with reference TRBV29-1 and TRBJ1-5, the CDR3 gives the full variable domain: SAVISQKPSRDICQRGTSLTIQCQVDSQVTMMFWYRQQPGQSLTLIATANQGSEATYESGFVIDKFPISRPNLTFSTLTVSNMSPEDSSIYLCSVGAGVHQPQHFGDGTRLSIL.

This clone was detected only once. J is TRBJ2-1 and V is TRBV30, with D perhaps matching TRBD1 (6 bases). From germline, CDR1 is GTSNPN and CDR2 SVGIG (reference sequence). This CDR3 contains 14 residues. Trimming left V 2 bases short and J 15 bases short, with 23 bases between. The CDR3 DNA is TGTGCCTGGAGTCCCCAGGGGCAGGGAACCAGGCGGTTCTTC. This encodes CAWSPQGQGTRRFF.

This sequence joins TRBV2 and TRBJ2-1; D might be TRBD2 (7 bases). Trimming stripped 8 bases from V and 2 bases from J, with 13 bases between. The CDR3 is 14 residues long. Germline CDR1 is SNHLY and CDR2 is FYNNEI. In nucleotides, the CDR3 is TGTGCCAGCTATGGGGGGGGCGCCTACAATGAGCAGTTCTTC. This gives the protein CASYGGGAYNEQFF. Drawing the rest from reference TRBV2 and TRBJ2-1, the complete variable domain is EPEVTQTPSHQVTQMGQEVILRCVPISNHLYFYWYRQILGQKVEFLVSFYNNEISEKSEIFDDQFSVERPDGSNFTLKIRSTKLEDSAMYFCASYGGGAYNEQFFGPGTRLTVL.

This clone was counted a single time. The genes are TRBV6-1 and TRBJ1-4, with TRBD1 matching 7 bases. After removal of 6 bases from V and 5 bases from J, the junction contained 9 bases not matched to a gene. Germline V gene sequence: CDR1 MNHNS, CDR2 SASEGT. This CDR3 is 15 amino acids long. The CDR3 nucleotides are TGTGCCAGCAGACCTACAGGGGACCTAAATGAAAAACTGTTTTTT. It codes for CASRPTGDLNEKLFF.

This clone was observed a few times. The V call is TRBV10-2, the J call TRBJ2-1; 11 positions match TRBD2. J lost 4 bases, V lost 0 bases, and 8 bases had no gene match. This CDR3 contains 18 residues. The V gene's germline CDR1 is WSHSY and CDR2 SAAADI. This CDR3 reads CASSESIMGLAVYNEQFF. The DNA of the CDR3 is TGCGCCAGCAGTGAGTCAATAATGGGACTAGCGGTATACAATGAGCAGTTCTTC.

The V and J genes are TRBV12-5 and TRBJ1-1, with 10 bases aligning to TRBD1. The CDR3 is 16 amino acids. J gave up 0 bases and V 6 bases, and 7 bases lay outside the gene matches. Germline V CDR1 and CDR2: LGHNT, FRNRAP. The CDR3 DNA reads as TGTGCTAGTGGAAGGGACAGGGGAGGGATGAACACTGAAGCTTTCTTT. This codes for CASGRDRGGMNTEAFF.

This chain links TRBV9 with TRBJ1-1; TRBD1 might be the D (5 bases). Between the trimmed V and J ends, which lost 4 bases and 4 bases, there was a span of 11 bases. The germline gives CDR1 SGDLS, CDR2 YYNGEE. CDR3 size: 13 residues. This CDR3 reads CASSLRTGTEAFF. The CDR3 bases are TGTGCCAGCAGCCTTCGTACAGGCACTGAAGCTTTCTTT.

The chain links TRBV28 to TRBJ1-6, with D possibly being TRBD1 (5 bases). V shed 4 bases and J shed 8 bases, with 6 bases lying between them. From germline, CDR1 is MDHEN and CDR2 SYDVKM. The CDR3 is 12 amino acids. CDR3 sequence (DNA): TGTGCCAGCAGTTCCAGGGATTCACCCCTCCACTTT. This sequence encodes CASSSRDSPLHF.

This rearrangement joins TRBV7-9 to TRBJ1-1, with 7 nucleotides matching TRBD1. This CDR3 contains 14 residues. The junction had 10 bases not matched to a gene; V was cut back by 6 bases and J by 6 bases. The germline V gene encodes CDR1 SEHNR and CDR2 FQNEAQ (reference sequence). The CDR3 region is CASSSSGTAAEAFF. In nucleotides, the CDR3 is TGTGCCAGCAGTTCATCCGGGACAGCCGCTGAAGCTTTCTTT. Looking up the rest from reference TRBV7-9 and TRBJ1-1 gives the full variable domain: DTGVSQNPRHKITKRGQNVTFRCDPISEHNRLYWYRQTLGQGPEFLTYFQNEAQLEKSRLLSDRFSAERPKGSFSTLEIQRTEQGDSAMYLCASSSSGTAAEAFFGQGTRLTVV.

This sequence joins TRBV2 and TRBJ1-2; D might be TRBD1 (6 bases). The germline V and J ends were trimmed by 8 bases and 4 bases, with 11 bases remaining between them. The CDR3 consists of 12 residues. Germline values: CDR1 SNHLY, CDR2 FYNNEI. CDR3 loop: CASGGQLYGYTF. Here the CDR3 DNA reads TGTGCCAGCGGCGGACAGCTCTATGGCTACACCTTC.